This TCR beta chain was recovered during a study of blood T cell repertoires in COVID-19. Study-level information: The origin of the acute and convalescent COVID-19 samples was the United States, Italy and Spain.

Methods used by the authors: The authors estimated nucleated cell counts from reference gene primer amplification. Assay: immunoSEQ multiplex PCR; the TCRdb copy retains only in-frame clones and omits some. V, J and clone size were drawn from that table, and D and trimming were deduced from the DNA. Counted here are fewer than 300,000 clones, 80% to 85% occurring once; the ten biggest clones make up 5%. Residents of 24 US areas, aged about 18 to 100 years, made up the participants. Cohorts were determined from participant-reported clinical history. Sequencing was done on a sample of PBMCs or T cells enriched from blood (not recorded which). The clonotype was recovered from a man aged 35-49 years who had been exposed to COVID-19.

CDR3 loop: CASSPPSRGETQYF. In nucleotides, the CDR3 is TGTGCCAGCTCACCACCATCCAGGGGTGAGACCCAGTACTTC. The chain carries TRBV18 and TRBJ2-5; D possibly corresponds to TRBD1 (6 bases). The germline V and J ends were trimmed by 0 bases and 5 bases, with 10 bases remaining between them. Germline assignment: CDR1 KGHSH and CDR2 LQKENI. CDR3 length: 14 residues.